This T cell receptor (beta chain) was recovered during a study of blood T cell repertoires in COVID-19. Study-wide context: Samples came from the United States, Italy and Spain, spanning acute and convalescent COVID-19.

The authors' processing: Using reference gene primer amplification, nucleated cell counts were estimated. This table comes from immunoSEQ multiplex PCR, and its TCRdb copy is limited to in-frame clones, with some not included. V and J calls and clone size come straight from that table; D and trimming were deduced from the DNA. Of 90,000 to 110,000 clones in the sample, around 84% are singletons; the top ten hold 15%. Trimming removed 6 bases at V and 5 bases at J, with 14 bases between. Germline CDR1 LNHDA, CDR2 SQIVND (reference sequence). The CDR3 is made up of 14 amino acids. Sequencing was done on a sample of peripheral blood. This chain links TRBV19 with TRBJ1-5; a weak D match, TRBD1 (6 bases). The receptor's source is an elderly woman with acute or convalescent COVID-19. The CDR3 protein is CASRHGQSYQPQHF. CDR3 DNA: TGTGCCAGTAGACACGGACAGAGCTATCAGCCCCAGCATTTT.